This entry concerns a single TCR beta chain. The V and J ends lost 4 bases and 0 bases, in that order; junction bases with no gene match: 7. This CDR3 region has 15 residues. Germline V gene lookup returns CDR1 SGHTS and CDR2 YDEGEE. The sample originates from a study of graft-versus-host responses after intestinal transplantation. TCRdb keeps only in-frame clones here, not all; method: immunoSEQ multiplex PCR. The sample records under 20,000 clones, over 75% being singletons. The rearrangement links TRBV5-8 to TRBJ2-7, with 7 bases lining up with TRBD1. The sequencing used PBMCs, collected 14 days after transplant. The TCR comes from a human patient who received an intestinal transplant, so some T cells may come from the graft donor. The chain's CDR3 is CASSPGTVSSYEQYF. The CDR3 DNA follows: TGTGCCAGCAGCCCCGGGACAGTGAGCTCCTACGAGCAGTACTTC.